This T cell receptor beta chain was observed in a study of neurological immune-mediated disorders. Study-wide results and limits: Subjects shared no identical expanded-clone CDR3 amino acid sequences, suggesting private TCR-beta repertoires in all groups.

With 10-nucleotide random UMIs included, cDNA was synthesized by 5'RACE. Sequencing of 15-18 subjects in each run yielded over 170 million TCR-beta sequences. TCRdb analysed the 5' RACE reads with MiXCR anew, one entry per CDR3 protein. Here the sample spans 48,000 or so distinct CDR3 sequences, 9% to 12% being singletons. This CDR3 contains 11 residues. Between the trimmed V and J ends, which lost 4 bases and 3 bases, there was a span of 7 bases. Germline V gives CDR1 DFQATT, CDR2 SNEGSKA (reference sequence). Many counts were recorded for this clonotype. Its antigen is unknown. Unsorted libraries were generated from 2 million PBMCs. These cells had been stored in RNAlater at -80 C.

Input material: PBMCs. The rearrangement uses TRBV20-1 and TRBJ2-7; TRBD1 is a possible D gene (5 bases). This clonotype was obtained from a middle-aged woman with HTLV-1-associated myelopathy (HAM/TSP). In DNA form, the CDR3 reads TGCAGTGCTACCCAGGGCTACGAGCAGTACTTC. This translates into CSATQGYEQYF.